This TCR beta chain comes out of a study of T cells in Graves' hyperthyroidism and ophthalmopathy (dated by TCRdb to between 2018 and 2020). Regarding the study in general: Peripheral blood was sampled at the time of initial diagnosis, prior to any treatment. A discovery cohort of roughly 100 patients, about 40 with Graves' ophthalmopathy and about 58 with stable Graves' hyperthyroidism, was used to find distinguishing TCR V-J signatures. Prospective prediction of ophthalmopathy was tested in an independent validation cohort consisting of fewer than 20 hyperthyroidism patients and some 15 patients who later progressed to ophthalmopathy. The 95 to 100 discovery patients were randomly divided into training and test sets at a 7:3 ratio. Thyroid tissue and blood T-cell repertoires from about six Graves' hyperthyroidism patients were also compared in the study. After sampling, hyperthyroidism patients received methimazole starting at 30 mg daily, and ophthalmopathy patients received high-dose intravenous methylprednisolone. TCR Vbeta CDR3 sequencing of approximately 140 peripheral blood samples (43 ophthalmopathy, about 80 hyperthyroidism and roughly 17 progressor patients) is reported in the paper.

For this clonotype: Its antigen is still unknown. It has no much larger one-base neighbor in the sample; base qualities were not kept.

Trimming at the junction amounts to 1 base on V and 5 bases on J, and the germline ends lie 8 bases apart. Counted from cysteine to phenylalanine, this CDR3 has 13 amino acids. Kept here is only the CDR3 DNA, which spans 39 bases and is read in frame from base 1. Based on the germline V gene, the CDR1 and CDR2 sequences are MGHRA and YSYEKL. TCR beta CDR3 regions were amplified from RNA transcripts. A first-round RT-PCR of the TCR CDR3 used the HTBI primer set with the Qiagen OneStep RT-PCR kit. The libraries were constructed in a second round of multiplex PCR and then size-selected and purified. The libraries were sequenced on an Illumina HiSeq2000 using paired-end 100 bp reads. The authors processed their data as follows. SOAPnuke was used to process the raw data, removing reads that contained adapters or uncalled bases, had a mean Phred below 15, or lacked an exact match to the constant primer or identifier. High-quality paired reads were merged with COPE v1.2.5, and unique nucleotide sequences were defined as clonotypes. MiTCR v1.1 was used to align the clonotypes against IMGT TRBV, TRBD and TRBJ reference segments. The analysis was restricted to V-J combinations with a frequency above 0.0001, which together covered 98% to 99.2% of the repertoires. The TCS score was defined as the ratio of F50 (clonal expansion) to E x V (chaos), calculated using BLOSUM62-based TCRdist between CDR3 peptides within each V-J. Welch's t-statistics and random forest reduced roughly 530 V-J features to 13, which were used in a naive Bayes classifier (R e1071). TCRdb applied fastp at Q25 and MiXCR to the public reads, then kept only in-frame beta chains. For every CDR3 protein sequence, its rows merge into one entry that carries the most common genes and DNA. TCRdb, not the original authors, processed these V and J calls. This sample holds about 770,000 distinct CDR3 sequences; over 15% were observed only once. The ten largest account for over 15% of the sample.

Hyperthyroidism patients were aged 18 to 65 years and newly diagnosed, with disease duration of less than 2 months. The study excluded patients with uncontrolled infections, other autoimmune diseases, pregnancy or lactation. Diagnoses were based on clinical symptoms, serum thyroxine and TRAb, thyroid ultrasound and orbital computed tomography. Blood from progressor patients was drawn when they were first diagnosed with hyperthyroidism, before any ophthalmopathy symptoms appeared. PBMCs were isolated from more than 8 ml of fresh peripheral blood by Ficoll-Paque density gradient centrifugation. Patients classed as progressors first received a Graves' hyperthyroidism diagnosis and then went on to develop ophthalmopathy during follow-up. Trizol reagent was used to extract total RNA, and RNA quality was then checked on an Agilent 2100 Bioanalyzer. Overall study results and their limits: A 13 V-J signature model separated ophthalmopathy from stable hyperthyroidism, with around 88% sensitivity and about 81% specificity in cross-validation and 80%/75% in testing. Most expanded thyroid clonotypes (frequency above 0.001) were also detected in blood, a finding suggesting that blood repertoires may reflect thyroid immune responses. No statistical method was used to fix the sample size in advance, and group allocation was not hidden from the investigators. In validation, the model predicted progression to ophthalmopathy a median of roughly 6.2 months before onset, with about 64% sensitivity and 72.22% specificity.

The chain was built from TRBV4-1 and TRBJ1-1, with the D gene not confidently named. This receptor was obtained from a woman aged 50 to 60 with Graves' hyperthyroidism that later progressed to Graves' ophthalmopathy. Material for sequencing was blood. CDR3 region: CASSQGSTTEAFF. The nucleotide sequence reads TGCGCCAGCAGCCAAGGTTCAACTACTGAAGCTTTCTTT.